This entry describes one T cell receptor beta chain. This clonotype turned up a few times. It lacks a known antigen. No base qualities exist here, and no much larger clone lies one base off it. Preparation of the library involved 5' RACE. TCRdb records Illumina HiSeq 2500 as the sequencer. A second about 7 to 11 cycle PCR used a sample-barcoded 5' primer and a J-beta primer mix. Each TCR beta cDNA molecule received a unique molecular identifier from a template-switch 5' adaptor carrying 12 random nucleotides. Each sample yielded at least 2.5 million CDR3-containing paired-end reads. First-strand cDNA was synthesized from all RNA with the Mint cDNA synthesis kit, primed by a TRBC-specific oligonucleotide. All cDNA was treated with uracil-DNA glycosylase and then went through a first 18-cycle PCR with the universal primers M1SS and BC2_uni_R. Per the original workflow: Each sample was normalized by randomly selecting 1 million high-quality reads, each carrying a distinct molecular identifier. Reads sharing molecular identifiers were discarded rather than binned into consensus sequences. CDR3 identification, clonotype clustering and error correction used MiTCR with a Q25 quality threshold and the strictest error-elimination algorithm. A nonparametric unseen species model with Euler transformation was used to estimate a lower bound on total TCR beta diversity. The raw public data were reprocessed by TCRdb itself: fastp quality trimming at Q25, MiXCR clonotype calling, in-frame beta chains only. Merged by CDR3 protein, the rows form single entries marked with the most common genes and DNA. The V and J calls reflect TCRdb's pipeline rather than the authors' work. The sample contains about 570,000 distinct CDR3 sequences, roughly a quarter of them found a single time. The top ten hold over 3.5% of the sample.

The sample comes from a study of blood T cells in healthy people across ages (dated by TCRdb to about 2015). About the investigation overall: In model experiments, template switching captured about one uniquely barcoded TCR beta cDNA molecule for every two T cells. The study measured age-related changes in TCR beta repertoire diversity using deep sequencing normalized with unique cDNA molecular identifiers. The donors were split into four age groups: young (average about 16 years), middle-aged (roughly 39), aged (roughly 60) and long-lived (approximately 80). Two additional independent replicas of 1 million unique cDNA reads from the same blood draw were analyzed for two donors (one aged 18 to 29 and one aged 80 or older).

The approximately 41 donors, aged about 6 to 95 years, were systemically healthy Caucasian individuals from Russia. Approximately 11 milliliters of peripheral blood were drawn from each donor into EDTA-treated Vacutainer tubes. Ficoll-Paque density-gradient centrifugation was used to isolate PBMCs, with at least 6.5 million per sample. Total RNA was extracted from PBMCs with Trizol reagent, with at least 5.5 micrograms obtained per sample. For every donor, an aliquot of PBMCs went through flow cytometry to measure the percentages of naive CD45RAhigh/CD27high T cells. Overall results and qualifications from the work: The CMV infection status of donors was not known, potentially confounding age-related changes in expanded clonotypes. Bulk unsorted PBMC profiling prevented conclusive comparison of naive and antigen-experienced compartments. Observed TCR beta diversity per million T cells fell roughly linearly with age, and a significant reduction was already apparent by age around 40. The percentage of naive T cells measured by flow cytometry correlated strongly with observed TCR beta diversity. Estimates of total diversity based on one million sequenced T cells were considered lower bounds and underestimates. Compared with the aged group, more naive CD4+ T cells, fewer expanded clones and increased TCR diversity were shown by the long-lived group, suggesting age selection.

The CDR3 sequence holds 15 residues, the cysteine and phenylalanine included. Of the read, only the CDR3 DNA is kept; its 45 bases are in frame from base 1. V lost 5 bases and J lost 3 bases, and the count of bases not matched to a germline gene is 5. Looking up the germline V gene yields CDR1 MNHEY and CDR2 SVGEGT. The data also belong to a second study, concerning T cells of mothers and their children. As that second study puts it: Nine systemically healthy Caucasian individuals served as donors, namely three mothers together with their six children. cDNA synthesis used all of the extracted RNA, with roughly 1.5 ug of RNA in each 15 ul reaction. In the second PCR, the M1S primer added sample barcodes and 2-4 random nucleotides. More than 8 million TCR beta CDR3 reads were obtained from each mother, and about 3 million reads were obtained from each child. TCR recombination output is similarly shaped by thymic selection in related and unrelated pairs, with a minor effect exerted by inherited differences. Normalized repertoire overlap was always slightly but never significantly higher in related than unrelated mother-child pairs. No persistent microchimeric T cell clones were found, with a detection sensitivity of around 100 clones per million clonotypes. Deep NGS was used in the study to compare the TCR beta repertoires of mothers and children and to look for features that separate related mother-child pairs from unrelated individuals. Mothers averaged about 40 +/- 4 years of age and children averaged roughly 12 +/- 4 years. After adapter ligation with NEBNext reagents, the libraries were sequenced on Illumina HiSeq 2000 with 100+100 nt paired-end reads. Mother and child libraries were prepared a month apart and sequenced in separate runs to prevent cross-contamination. For each donor, somewhere between about 450,000 and 2,000,000 distinct TCR beta clonotypes were identified. Naive TCR beta clonotypes were estimated from low-frequency clonotypes matched to each donor's FACS-determined naive share, without sorting.

The sequenced sample was blood. This chain joins TRBV6-2 or TRBV6-3 to TRBJ2-7; 12 junctional bases match TRBD2. The sequence was collected from a boy between 2 and 10 years old in good health. The nucleotides read TGTGCCAGCAGTATTACTAGCGGGAGGAGCTACGAGCAGTACTTC. It translates as CASSITSGRSYEQYF.